The clone carrying this T cell receptor (beta chain) was observed a handful of times. Researchers used 5'RACE with constant-segment primers to make TCR alpha and TCR beta cDNA libraries that carry sample barcodes and UMIs. MiXCR was run by TCRdb on the 5' RACE reads, yielding one entry per CDR3 protein. The top ten hold approximately 12% of the sample, which has roughly 320,000 distinct CDR3 sequences, approximately 29% seen once. The sample is drawn from a study of T-cell memory formation after mild COVID-19. Study context: Largely donor-specific sequence clusters came from two donors.

The V gene end was trimmed by 3 bases and the J gene end by 5 bases; junction bases not matched to a gene: 1. Per germline, CDR1 SEHNR and CDR2 FQNEAQ (reference sequence). The CDR3 extends over 14 amino acids. The sequenced material came from PBMCs or a T cell subset sorted from them (not recorded which). This clonotype was sampled from an adult woman who had mild COVID-19 (a few samples of this study predate the infection). Cell type and time point are not known. The chain joins TRBV7-9 to TRBJ1-5, with 10 nucleotides matching TRBD1. The CDR3 is CASSFGQGDQPQHF. The CDR3 DNA reads TGTGCCAGCAGCTTTGGACAGGGGGATCAGCCCCAGCATTTT.